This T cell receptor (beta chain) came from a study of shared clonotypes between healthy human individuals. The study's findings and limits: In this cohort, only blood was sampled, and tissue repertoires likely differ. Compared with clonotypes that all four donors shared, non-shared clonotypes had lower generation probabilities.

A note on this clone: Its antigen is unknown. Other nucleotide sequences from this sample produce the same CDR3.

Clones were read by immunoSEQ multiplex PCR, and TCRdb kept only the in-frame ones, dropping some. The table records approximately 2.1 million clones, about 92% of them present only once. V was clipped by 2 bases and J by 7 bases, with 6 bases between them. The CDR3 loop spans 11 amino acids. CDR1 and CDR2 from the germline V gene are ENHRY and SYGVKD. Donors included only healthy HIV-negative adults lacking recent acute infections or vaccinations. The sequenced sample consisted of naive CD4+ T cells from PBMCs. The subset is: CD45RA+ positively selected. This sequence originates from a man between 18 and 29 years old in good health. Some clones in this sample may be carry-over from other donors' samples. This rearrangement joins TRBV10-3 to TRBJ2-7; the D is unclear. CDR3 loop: CAISERTEQYF. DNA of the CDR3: TGTGCCATCAGTGAGAGAACTGAGCAGTACTTC.